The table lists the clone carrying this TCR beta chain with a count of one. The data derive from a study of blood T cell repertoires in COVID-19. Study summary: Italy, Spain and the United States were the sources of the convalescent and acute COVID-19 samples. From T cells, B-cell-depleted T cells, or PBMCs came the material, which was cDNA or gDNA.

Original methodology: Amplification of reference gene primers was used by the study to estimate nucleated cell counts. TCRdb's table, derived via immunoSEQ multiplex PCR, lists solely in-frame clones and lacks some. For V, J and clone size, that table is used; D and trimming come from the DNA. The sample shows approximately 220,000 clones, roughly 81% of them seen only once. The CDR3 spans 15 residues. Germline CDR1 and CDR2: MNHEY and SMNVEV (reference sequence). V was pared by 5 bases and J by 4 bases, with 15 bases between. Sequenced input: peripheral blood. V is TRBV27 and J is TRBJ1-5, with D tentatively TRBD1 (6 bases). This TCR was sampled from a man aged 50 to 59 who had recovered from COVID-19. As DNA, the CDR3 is TGTGCCAGCAGTACACAGGGTTTGGGTAATCAGCCCCAGCATTTT. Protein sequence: CASSTQGLGNQPQHF.